This passage covers 13 T cell receptor beta chains from one sample sequenced in a study of spatial heterogeneity in lung cancer. Time point: sample taken at primary tumor resection. The study sequenced unsorted whole RNA from tumor, nontumor lung or frozen PBMC. TCRdb processed the 5' RACE reads anew with MiXCR; each CDR3 protein has one entry. This sample yields fewer than 45,000 distinct CDR3 sequences, of which approximately 6.5% are seen a single time; 40% to 45% belongs to the top ten. Here the sequenced sample was PBMCs, taken at surgery. All receptors come from a female donor with early-stage non-small cell lung cancer.

The chain recombines TRBV20-1 with TRBJ2-7, with a possible D match to TRBD1 (5 bases). V lost 1 base and J 2 bases, leaving 9 bases between the germline ends. Germline CDR1 is DFQATT and CDR2 is SNEGSKA (reference sequence). This CDR3 is built from 13 residues. For the CDR3, the DNA is TGCAGTGCTAGAGCCGACAGCACCTACGAGCAGTACTTC. Its protein product is CSARADSTYEQYF.

The V and J genes are TRBV10-3 and TRBJ1-5, with no clear D. From germline, CDR1 is ENHRY and CDR2 SYGVKD. This CDR3 is built from 14 residues. The V end lost 3 bases, the J end lost 0 bases, and 6 bases lay between the germline ends. The CDR3 spells CAISDEYSNQPQHF. DNA for the CDR3: TGTGCCATCAGTGATGAGTATAGCAATCAGCCCCAGCATTTT.

CDR3 protein: CASSLGTVYSNQPQHF. The CDR3 DNA follows: TGTGCCAGCAGCTTGGGGACAGTTTATAGCAATCAGCCCCAGCATTTT. The rearrangement joins TRBV5-5 to TRBJ1-5, with a tentative D call TRBD1 (6 bases). The V and J ends lost 0 bases and 0 bases respectively, with 10 bases between them. CDR3 size: 16 residues. In germline, CDR1 is SGHKS, CDR2 YYEKEE (reference sequence).

V and J are TRBV30 and TRBJ2-7; D may be TRBD1 (5 bases). V lost 4 bases, J lost 3 bases, and 10 bases lay in between. The CDR3 loop spans 12 amino acids. Germline CDR1 GTSNPN, CDR2 SVGIG (reference sequence). CDR3 nucleotides: TGTGCCTGGAAGGGGCAGAGCTACGAGCAGTACTTC. This codes for CAWKGQSYEQYF.

There are many counts of this clonotype. The chain couples TRBV4-3 to TRBJ2-3; 10 bases map to TRBD2. This CDR3 is 14 amino acids long. CDR1 and CDR2 from the germline V gene are LGHNA and YSLEER. V lost 5 bases to trimming and J lost 6 bases; unmatched junction nucleotides: 5. CDR3 sequence reads: CASSLRAGGDTQYF. The CDR3, as DNA: TGCGCCAGCAGCTTACGAGCGGGGGGGGATACGCAGTATTTT.

The rearrangement joins TRBV2 to TRBJ1-5, with D possibly TRBD1 on 5 matching bases. The V end lost 4 bases, the J end lost 0 bases, and 10 bases lay between the germline ends. Germline lookup yields CDR1 SNHLY and CDR2 FYNNEI. This CDR3 has 15 residues. In nucleotides, the CDR3 is TGTGCCAGCAGTGCTCAGGGATATAGCAATCAGCCCCAGCATTTT. This sequence encodes CASSAQGYSNQPQHF.

This clonotype was counted only a few times. V usage is TRBV7-9 and J usage is TRBJ1-1; 7 bases agree with TRBD1. Germline V gene lookup returns CDR1 SEHNR and CDR2 FQNEAQ (reference sequence). The CDR3 spans 11 residues. With V trimmed by 5 bases and J by 10 bases, 4 bases remained unmatched. CDR3 sequence (DNA): TGTGCCAGCAGCCCAGCAGGGGGAGCTTTCTTT. Its protein is CASSPAGGAFF. The full variable domain, its missing parts supplied by reference TRBV7-9 and TRBJ1-1, is DTGVSQNPRHKITKRGQNVTFRCDPISEHNRLYWYRQTLGQGPEFLTYFQNEAQLEKSRLLSDRFSAERPKGSFSTLEIQRTEQGDSAMYLCASSPAGGAFFGQGTRLTVV.

In its sample, this clonotype was seen many times. V and J are TRBV11-2 and TRBJ2-3; TRBD1 agrees at 9 bases. The CDR3 is 16 amino acids. V trimming: 1 base; J trimming: 2 bases; junction bases outside the gene matches: 4. From germline, CDR1 is SGHAT and CDR2 FQNNGV. CDR3 DNA: TGTGCCAGCAGCTTAGGGGGGGACAGGGTCACAGATACGCAGTATTTT. It codes for CASSLGGDRVTDTQYF.

This clonotype was counted a few times. The V gene is TRBV4-1, the J gene TRBJ2-4; D is uncertain. This CDR3 has 14 residues. The germline V gene has CDR1 MGHRA and CDR2 YSYEKL. The V end was cut by 0 bases, the J end by 0 bases, with 3 bases between. The CDR3 here is CASSQDPAKNIQYF. The CDR3 bases are TGCGCCAGCAGCCAAGATCCAGCCAAAAACATTCAGTACTTC.

The rearrangement uses TRBV3-1 and TRBJ1-5, with D possibly being TRBD1 (5 bases). Germline V CDR1 and CDR2: LGHDT, YNNKEL (reference sequence). The CDR3 consists of 16 residues. The V and J ends lost 0 bases and 7 bases respectively, with 16 bases between them. The CDR3, as DNA: TGTGCCAGCAGCCAAGATCGGGCCAGGGTAGGACAGCCCCAGCATTTT. Its protein product is CASSQDRARVGQPQHF.

This clonotype came up many times. The chain has TRBV3-1 and TRBJ2-7, with D possibly TRBD1 on 6 matching bases. Germline V gene data show CDR1 as LGHDT and CDR2 as YNNKEL (reference sequence). The length of the CDR3 is 15 residues. Trimming took off 3 bases at V and 1 base at J, with 13 bases between the two ends. This chain's CDR3 is CASSQGRQASYEQYF. The CDR3 nucleotides are TGTGCCAGCAGCCAGGGTCGACAGGCGTCCTACGAGCAGTACTTC.

This clonotype was seen only a few times. The J gene is TRBJ2-1, the V gene TRBV24-1, with TRBD1 identical over 8 bases. Losses at the gene ends were 5 bases for V and 8 bases for J; bases not matched to a gene: 4. The CDR3 is 13 residues long. The germline CDR1 and CDR2 sequences are KGHDR and SFDVKD. CDR3 DNA sequence: TGTGCCACCAGTGTGGCAGGGGGCTATGAGCAGTTCTTC. Protein product: CATSVAGGYEQFF.

This chain connects TRBV7-9 to TRBJ1-2, with D perhaps TRBD1 (6 bases). Trimming took off 6 bases at V and 3 bases at J, with 20 bases between the two ends. Germline CDR1 and CDR2: SEHNR and FQNEAQ (reference sequence). This CDR3 has 16 residues. CDR3 amino acids: CASSKDRATGDYGYTF. The CDR3 region has the DNA TGTGCCAGCAGTAAGGATAGGGCGACAGGCGACTATGGCTACACCTTC.